This paragraph covers one TCR beta chain sequence. This entry belongs to a study of blood T cell repertoires in COVID-19. Across the study: There were acute and convalescent COVID-19 samples, and they came from the United States, Italy and Spain.

Method: immunoSEQ multiplex PCR; TCRdb's copy keeps in-frame clones and lacks some. The sample has about 98,000 clones, roughly 85% seen once; the top ten hold 4% to 5.5%. The TCR originated in a man aged 65-85 years with acute or convalescent COVID-19. Sequenced sample: peripheral blood.

The CDR3 is CASSMGQGDEQYF. In nucleotides, the CDR3 is TGTGCCAGTAGTATGGGACAGGGTGACGAGCAGTACTTC. The rearrangement uses TRBV19 and TRBJ2-7; 9 nucleotides line up with TRBD1. V dropped 3 bases and J dropped 5; count of bases not matched to a gene: 2. The CDR3 loop spans 13 amino acids. The germline CDR1 and CDR2 sequences are LNHDA and SQIVND (reference sequence).